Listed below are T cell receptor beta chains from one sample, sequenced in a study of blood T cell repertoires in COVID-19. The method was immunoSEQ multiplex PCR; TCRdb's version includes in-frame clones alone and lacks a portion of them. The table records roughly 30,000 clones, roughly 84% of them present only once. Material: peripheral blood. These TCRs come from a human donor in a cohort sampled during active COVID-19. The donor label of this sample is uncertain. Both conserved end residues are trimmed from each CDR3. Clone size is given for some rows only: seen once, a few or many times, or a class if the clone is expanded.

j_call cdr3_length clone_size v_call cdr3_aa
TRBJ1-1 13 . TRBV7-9 ASSLGGRENTEAF
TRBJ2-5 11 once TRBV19 ASSMYPRETQY
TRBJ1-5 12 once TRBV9 ASSVGQTNQPQH
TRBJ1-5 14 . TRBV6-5 ASSSYDGAPNQPQH
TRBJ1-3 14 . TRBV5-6 ASSFRTVNSGNTIY
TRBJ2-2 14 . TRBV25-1 ASSEAGGTAKGELF
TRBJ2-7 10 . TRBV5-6 ASSPGQGNPY
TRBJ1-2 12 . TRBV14 ASSQATTVYGYT
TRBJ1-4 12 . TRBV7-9 ASSPTGVTEKLF
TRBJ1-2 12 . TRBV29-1 SVEEPPGGSGYT
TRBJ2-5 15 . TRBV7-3 ASRRGTSGKTGETQY
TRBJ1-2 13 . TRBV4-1 ASSQEGTTEYGYT
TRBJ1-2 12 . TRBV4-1 ASSQEDRGGGYT
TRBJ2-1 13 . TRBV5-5 ASSLGSSGGLSPF
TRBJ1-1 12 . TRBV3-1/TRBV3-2 ASSQGGGLTEAF
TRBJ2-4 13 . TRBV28 ASSAGTGEKNIQY
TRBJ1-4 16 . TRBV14 ASSQPAPGQGSNEKLF
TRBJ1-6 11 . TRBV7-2 ASSLGLESPLH
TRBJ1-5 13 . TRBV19 ASSSETDYNQPQH
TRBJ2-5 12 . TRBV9 ASSSWDRQETQY
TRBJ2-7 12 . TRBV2 ASSLGGGNGEQY
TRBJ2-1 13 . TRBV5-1 ASSLQSLPYNEQF
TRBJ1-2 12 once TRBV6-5 ASSYVQGNYGYT
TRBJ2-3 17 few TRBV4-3 ASSQDLDGRGGGTDTQY
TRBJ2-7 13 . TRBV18 ASSPNRDWGGEQY
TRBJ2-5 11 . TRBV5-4 ASSLVMEETQY
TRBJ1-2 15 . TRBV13 ASSLMGSGKANYGYT
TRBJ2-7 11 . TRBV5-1 ASSWEGPDEQY
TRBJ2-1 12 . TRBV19 ASSITGGNNEQF
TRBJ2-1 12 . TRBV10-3 AISKGDTYNEQF
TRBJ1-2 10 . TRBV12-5 ASGLGQGART
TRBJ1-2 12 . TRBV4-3 ASSQDWGPGGYT
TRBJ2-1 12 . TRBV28 ATFRGGSYNEQF
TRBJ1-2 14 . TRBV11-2 ASSSLRQILNHGYT
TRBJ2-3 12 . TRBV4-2 ASSQDRGTDTQY
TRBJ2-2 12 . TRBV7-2 ASSSRTGPGELF
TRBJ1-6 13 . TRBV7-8 ASSQDRAGNSPLH
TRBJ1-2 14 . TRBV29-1 SVWSLTGPSNYGYT
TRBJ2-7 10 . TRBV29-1 SVGRDSYEQY
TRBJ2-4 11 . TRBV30 AWSQGAKNIQY
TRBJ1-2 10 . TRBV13 ASSLTDYGYT
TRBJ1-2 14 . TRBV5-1 ASSLAEGRLNYGYT